This section outlines one T cell receptor beta chain sequence together with its context. The data originate from a study of T cell changes during pregnancy in multiple sclerosis. Produced via immunoSEQ multiplex PCR; TCRdb's table is partial and in-frame only. The profile covers around 36,000 clones, with around 94% appearing a single time and 1% to 1.5% taken by the ten largest. Trimming took 3 bases from V and 0 from J, leaving 10 bases between them. This CDR3 is built from 15 residues. Germline V gene sequence: CDR1 SGHDT, CDR2 YYEEEE. The receptor was derived from a female donor with multiple sclerosis, enrolled in a pregnancy study. The chain combines TRBV5-6 with TRBJ1-3; D remains ambiguous. The source material was peripheral blood, sampled before pregnancy. This CDR3 is CASSSEGFSGNTIYF. Here the CDR3 DNA reads TGTGCCAGCAGCTCGGAGGGTTTCTCTGGAAACACCATATATTTT.